This passage covers 18 T cell receptor beta chains from one sample sequenced in a study of OX40 agonist ivuxolimab in advanced cancers. Library construction relied on the immunoSEQ multiplex PCR assay. As stored in TCRdb, this immuneACCESS dataset retains in-frame rearrangements with V and J assigned. A fraction of the clones does not appear; measured against another copy, unresolved V genes explain less than half of the discrepancy, and the remainder lacks a known reason. The sample yields about 98,000 clones; around 85% were counted once. The top ten hold roughly 0.5% of the sample. The sequencing here drew on CD4+ or CD8+ T cells sorted from blood, taken in a trial of the OX40 agonist ivuxolimab. Source of these receptors: an adult with an advanced solid tumor such as melanoma, head and neck, liver or kidney cancer.

The CDR3 loop reads CASSLRDRITTGELFF. The CDR3 DNA sequence: TGTGCCAGCAGTTTAAGGGACAGAATAACTACCGGGGAGCTGTTTTTT. The chain employs TRBV27 and TRBJ2-2, with TRBD1 matching 7 bases. J was trimmed by 5 bases and V by 2 bases; bases with no gene match: 8. Germline CDR1 and CDR2: MNHEY and SMNVEV (reference sequence). CDR3 length equals 16 residues.

The chain uses TRBV4-2 and TRBJ1-1; TRBD1 agrees at 7 bases. Germline V gene sequence: CDR1 LGHNA, CDR2 YNFKEQ. The CDR3 totals 15 residues. Unmatched junction bases numbered 9, after V lost 4 bases and J lost 4 bases. The CDR3 protein is CASSRDRVSSTEAFF. The CDR3 region has the DNA TGTGCCAGCAGCCGAGACAGGGTTTCGAGCACTGAAGCTTTCTTT.

The chain uses TRBV18 and TRBJ2-7, with unresolved D. The CDR3 sequence is 13 residues long. Germline CDR1 KGHSH, CDR2 LQKENI. Trimming removed 2 bases from V and 7 bases from J, with 12 bases in between. CDR3 sequence (DNA): TGTGCCAGCTCACCAGGGCGGTTCCGGGAGCAGTACTTC. Translated, it gives CASSPGRFREQYF.

The chain has TRBV7-8 and TRBJ2-7; the D gene is possibly TRBD1 (5 bases). The germline CDR1 and CDR2 sequences are SGHVS and FQNEAQ. Between the trimmed V and J ends, which lost 1 base and 5 bases, there was a span of 15 bases. The CDR3 spans 15 residues. CDR3 sequence reads: CASSLGWGLSDEQYF. The DNA of the CDR3 is TGTGCCAGCAGCTTAGGGTGGGGCCTCAGCGACGAGCAGTACTTC.

Regarding this clone: The conserved closing phenylalanine or tryptophan is absent in this CDR3, likely reflecting a read error. The chain has TRBV6-6 and TRBJ1-6; no definite D call. The CDR3 loop spans 13 amino acids. V lost 2 bases and J lost 8, with 7 bases in between. Per the germline V gene, CDR1 is MNHNY and CDR2 is SVGAGI (reference sequence). CDR3 loop: CASSYSQDSPLHL. The CDR3 DNA reads as TGTGCCAGCAGTTACAGCCAGGATTCACCCCTCCACCTT.

The V gene is TRBV7-6, the J gene TRBJ2-5; the D is unclear. V lost 5 bases and J lost 3, with 19 bases in between. Germline CDR1 reads SGHVS; CDR2 reads FNYEAQ. The CDR3 is made up of 16 amino acids. CDR3 bases: TGTGCCAGCAGCCAAACTGGGGAAGTCGCTGAAGAGACCCAGTACTTC. The encoded protein is CASSQTGEVAEETQYF. The variable domain in full, completed from reference TRBV7-6 and TRBJ2-5, reads GAGVSQSPRYKVTKRGQDVALRCDPISGHVSLYWYRQALGQGPEFLTYFNYEAQQDKSGLPNDRFSAERPEGSISTLTIQRTEQRDSAMYRCASSQTGEVAEETQYFGPGTRLLVL.

The chain recombines TRBV28 with TRBJ2-7, with TRBD1 matching 8 bases. The CDR3 has 14 residues. The junction had 8 bases not matched to a gene; V was cut back by 6 bases and J by 4 bases. Germline V gene sequence: CDR1 MDHEN, CDR2 SYDVKM. The CDR3 loop is CASSPADRGYEQYF. The CDR3 nucleotides read TGTGCCAGCAGCCCGGCAGACAGGGGATACGAGCAGTACTTC.

V is TRBV29-1 and J is TRBJ2-3; no firm D call. The V and J ends lost 5 bases and 8 bases respectively, with 8 bases between them. This CDR3 spans 10 amino acids. Germline loops: CDR1 SQVTM, CDR2 ANQGSEA. CDR3 nucleotide sequence: TGCAGCGTTCTATGGGGTACGCAGTATTTT. Translating it yields CSVLWGTQYF.

V usage is TRBV9 and J usage is TRBJ2-1; 9 bases align to TRBD1. CDR1 SGDLS and CDR2 YYNGEE come from the germline V gene. V dropped 0 bases and J dropped 4; count of bases not matched to a gene: 5. The CDR3 is made up of 16 amino acids. CDR3 residues: CASSVAGGTGYNEQFF. The CDR3 region has the DNA TGTGCCAGCAGCGTAGCTGGCGGGACAGGGTACAATGAGCAGTTCTTC.

The rearrangement joins TRBV28 to TRBJ1-3; D uncertain. Trimming took 10 bases from V and 4 from J, leaving 8 bases between them. The CDR3 loop spans 11 amino acids. In germline, CDR1 is MDHEN, CDR2 SYDVKM. CDR3 region: CATSRGNTIYF. The DNA for the CDR3 is TGTGCCACCTCCCGGGGAAACACCATATATTTT.

CDR3 coding DNA: TGTGCCAGCAGCTCAGGTAACAGGGTCCGAGATACGCAGTATTTT. Amino acids: CASSSGNRVRDTQYF. V gene TRBV7-9 combines with J gene TRBJ2-3; D possibly corresponds to TRBD1 (6 bases). The CDR3 extends over 15 amino acids. CDR1 and CDR2 (germline): SEHNR, FQNEAQ (reference sequence). The ends were cut back, 4 bases at V and 5 bases at J, with 16 bases in the middle.

The V call is TRBV7-8, the J call TRBJ1-1; D perhaps matches TRBD1 (5 bases). CDR3 length: 16 residues. The germline gives CDR1 SGHVS, CDR2 FQNEAQ. V gave up 0 bases and J gave up 0 bases, with 11 bases separating them. CDR3 nucleotides: TGTGCCAGCAGCTTAGCTACAGGTTACATGAACACTGAAGCTTTCTTT. Its protein is CASSLATGYMNTEAFF.

The chain couples TRBV6-1 to TRBJ2-3; no clear D. Per germline, CDR1 MNHNS and CDR2 SASEGT. The CDR3 covers 15 residues. Trimming took off 2 bases at V and 3 bases at J, with 12 bases between the two ends. CDR3 nucleotides: TGTGCCAGCAGTGAAAGTGTAGGCAGAACAGATACGCAGTATTTT. It codes for CASSESVGRTDTQYF.

The V call is TRBV11-2, the J call TRBJ2-5, with D perhaps TRBD1 (6 bases). The tail of the sequence fits TRBJ2-7 better, so the J call may be wrong. The CDR3 has 14 amino acids. Germline V CDR1 and CDR2: SGHAT, FQNNGV. Here the CDR3 reads CASSLRQTGYEQYF. CDR3 nucleotide sequence: TGTGCCAGCAGCTTACGCCAGACAGGCTACGAGCAGTACTTC.

The V gene is TRBV6-1, the J gene TRBJ2-5; D may be TRBD1 (5 bases). Looked up from germline, CDR1 is MNHNS and CDR2 is SASEGT. Trimming cost V 6 bases and J 1 base, with 9 bases left between them. CDR3 size: 13 residues. The CDR3 region is CASSLGVQETQYF. Here the CDR3 DNA reads TGTGCCAGCAGCCTAGGGGTCCAAGAGACCCAGTACTTC.

CDR3 nucleotides: TGTGCCAGCAGCACGGACAGGGGGCCTGGCTACACCTTC. Protein product: CASSTDRGPGYTF. V is TRBV11-2 and J is TRBJ1-2; 11 bases fit TRBD1. With 5 bases clipped from V and 7 bases from J, the junction kept 3 bases outside the gene matches. Germline V lookup: CDR1 SGHAT, CDR2 FQNNGV. The CDR3 runs 13 residues. The entire variable domain, with the rest obtained from reference TRBV11-2 and TRBJ1-2, is as follows: EAGVAQSPRYKIIEKRQSVAFWCNPISGHATLYWYQQILGQGPKLLIQFQNNGVVDDSQLPKDRFSAERLKGVDSTLKIQPAKLEDSAVYLCASSTDRGPGYTFGSGTRLTVV.

The chain recombines TRBV11-2 with TRBJ2-5; 7 bases are a match to TRBD2. CDR1 is SGHAT, CDR2 FQNNGV, per germline. V lost 2 bases to trimming and J lost 2 bases; unmatched junction nucleotides: 11. This CDR3 spans 17 amino acids. This CDR3 reads CASSLRLVGGSQETQYF. CDR3 DNA sequence: TGTGCCAGCAGCTTACGGCTAGTGGGGGGGTCACAAGAGACCCAGTACTTC.

This clone has more than one count but fewer than ten. The chain couples TRBV12-5 to TRBJ2-6; D remains unclear. Germline V gene lookup returns CDR1 LGHNT and CDR2 FRNRAP. The CDR3 runs 13 residues. V lost 6 bases and J lost 0, with 3 bases in between. This chain's CDR3 is CASGLSGANVLTF. The CDR3 DNA follows: TGTGCTAGTGGCCTCTCTGGGGCCAACGTCCTGACTTTC.